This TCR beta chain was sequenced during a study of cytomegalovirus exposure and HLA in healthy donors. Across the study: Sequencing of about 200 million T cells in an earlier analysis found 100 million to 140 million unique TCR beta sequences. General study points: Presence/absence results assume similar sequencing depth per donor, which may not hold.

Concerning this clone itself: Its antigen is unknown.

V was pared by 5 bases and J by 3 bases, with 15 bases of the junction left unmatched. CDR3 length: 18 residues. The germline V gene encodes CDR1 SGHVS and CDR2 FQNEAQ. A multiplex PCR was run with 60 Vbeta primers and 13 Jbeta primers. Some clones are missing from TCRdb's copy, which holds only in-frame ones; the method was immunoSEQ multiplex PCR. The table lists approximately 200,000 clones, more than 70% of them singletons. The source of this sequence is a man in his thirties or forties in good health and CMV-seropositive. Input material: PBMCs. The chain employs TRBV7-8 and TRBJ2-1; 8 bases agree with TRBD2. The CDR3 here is CASSRGLVKVGHYNEQFF. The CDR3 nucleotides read TGTGCCAGCAGCCGGGGACTAGTTAAAGTGGGGCACTACAATGAGCAGTTCTTC. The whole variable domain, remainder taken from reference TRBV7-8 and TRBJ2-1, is GAGVSQSPRYKVAKRGQDVALRCDPISGHVSLFWYQQALGQGPEFLTYFQNEAQLDKSGLPSDRFFAERPEGSVSTLKIQRTQQEDSAVYLCASSRGLVKVGHYNEQFFGPGTRLTVL.